These 20 T cell receptor beta chains came from one sample sequenced in a study of T cells after yellow fever vaccination. TCRdb reanalysed the 5' RACE reads using MiXCR and keeps one entry per CDR3 protein. The sample carries roughly 310,000 distinct CDR3 sequences, 8.5% to 10% recorded once. This specimen was PBMCs, taken on the day of the first yellow fever vaccination. All receptors derive from a man aged 18-30 years who received the YFV17D yellow fever vaccine.

The chain recombines TRBV12-3 or TRBV12-4 with TRBJ1-2, with TRBD1 matching 7 bases. This CDR3 contains 15 residues. Trimming removed 6 bases from V and 4 bases from J; junction bases left unmatched: 11. The CDR3 bases are TGTGCCAGCAGCCTCCATCCCAGGGGGACCTATGGCTACACCTTC. Its protein is CASSLHPRGTYGYTF.

The rearrangement uses TRBV10-2 and TRBJ2-5; perhaps TRBD2 as D (6 bases). CDR3 length: 14 residues. Looked up from germline, CDR1 is WSHSY and CDR2 is SAAADI. V shed 3 bases and J shed 7 bases, with 15 bases lying between them. The CDR3 DNA reads as TGCGCCAGCAGTGAAGGAGCGGGCGTGGGGACCCAGTACTTC. The encoded protein is CASSEGAGVGTQYF.

Only a few counts were recorded for this clonotype. V is TRBV11-2 and J is TRBJ2-1, with unresolved D. The CDR3 loop spans 14 amino acids. V lost 1 base and J 10 bases, leaving 14 bases between the germline ends. Germline V gene sequence: CDR1 SGHAT, CDR2 FQNNGV. CDR3 bases: TGTGCCAGCAGCTTAGGGATCCAATCTTGGGAGCAGTTCTTC. Protein sequence: CASSLGIQSWEQFF.

This clonotype was picked up a small number of times. The chain links TRBV18 to TRBJ2-1; TRBD2 matches at 9 bases. V was pared by 2 bases and J by 4 bases, with 3 bases of the junction left unmatched. CDR1 KGHSH and CDR2 LQKENI come from the germline V gene. The length of the CDR3 is 15 residues. The CDR3 DNA is TGTGCCAGCTCACCAGCAGCGGGGGGATACAATGAGCAGTTCTTC. Its translation is CASSPAAGGYNEQFF.

This clonotype occurred a few times. The chain joins TRBV5-1 to TRBJ2-2; TRBD1 might be the D (6 bases). V shed 4 bases and J shed 0 bases, with 10 bases lying between them. Germline CDR1 reads SGHRS; CDR2 reads YFSETQ. The CDR3 extends over 15 amino acids. This CDR3 is CASSQDSPNTGELFF. DNA for the CDR3: TGCGCCAGCAGCCAGGACAGTCCGAACACCGGGGAGCTGTTTTTT. Supplemented by reference TRBV5-1 and TRBJ2-2, the full variable domain reads KAGVTQTPRYLIKTRGQQVTLSCSPISGHRSVSWYQQTPGQGLQFLFEYFSETQRNKGNFPGRFSGRQFSNSRSEMNVSTLELGDSALYLCASSQDSPNTGELFFGEGSRLTVL.

This clonotype was picked up a small number of times. Germline is not matched at one junction end, which may reflect a read error. The chain recombines TRBV7-6 with TRBJ1-5, with D possibly being TRBD1 (5 bases). Looked up from germline, CDR1 is SGHVS and CDR2 is FNYEAQ. This CDR3 has 15 amino acids. The CDR3 here is CSSSLNRGTNQPQHF. CDR3 DNA sequence: TGTTCCAGCAGCTTAAATCGGGGGACGAATCAGCCCCAGCATTTT.

This clonotype has only a few counts. The rearrangement links TRBV18 to TRBJ2-4; no firm D call. CDR1 is KGHSH, CDR2 LQKENI, per germline. V was pared by 6 bases and J by 3 bases, with 12 bases between. The CDR3 sequence is 14 residues long. The CDR3 DNA reads TGTGCCAGCTCCGAAATTTTGGGCAAAAACATTCAGTACTTC. Translating gives CASSEILGKNIQYF.

This clonotype was counted at least ten times. The chain has TRBV10-2 and TRBJ2-3; a weak D match, TRBD1 (6 bases). The CDR3 sequence is 14 residues long. V was clipped by 4 bases and J by 7 bases, with 15 bases between them. CDR1 and CDR2 (germline): WSHSY, SAAADI. The CDR3 DNA reads TGCGCCAGCAGTGGGCAGGGGTTCATAAATACGCAGTATTTT. This gives the protein CASSGQGFINTQYF.

The V gene is TRBV13, the J gene TRBJ1-6, with 8 bases matching TRBD1. The CDR3 runs to 17 residues. With 0 bases clipped from V and 10 bases from J, the junction kept 11 bases outside the gene matches. CDR1 PRHDT and CDR2 FYEKMQ come from the germline V gene (reference sequence). CDR3 residues: CASSLGRTGKSSSPLHF. CDR3 sequence (DNA): TGTGCCAGCAGCTTAGGCCGGACAGGGAAAAGCAGCTCACCCCTCCACTTT.

The sample holds many counts of this clonotype. This chain connects TRBV7-3 to TRBJ2-1; no reliable D call. Trimming cost V 5 bases and J 7 bases, with 12 bases left between them. CDR1 and CDR2 from the germline V gene are SGHTA and FQGTGA. This CDR3 comprises 13 residues. CDR3 region: CASSKHVLNEQFF. For the CDR3, the DNA is TGTGCCAGCAGCAAACACGTCTTAAATGAGCAGTTCTTC.

This clonotype was detected a few times. The chain combines TRBV7-2 with TRBJ2-7; D may correspond to TRBD1 or TRBD2 (5 bases each). The CDR3 loop spans 13 amino acids. V shed 1 base and J shed 6 bases, with 10 bases lying between them. CDR1 SGHTA and CDR2 FQGNSA come from the germline V gene. The CDR3 loop reads CASSLVSRGEQYF. In DNA form, the CDR3 reads TGTGCCAGCAGCTTAGTGTCGAGGGGCGAGCAGTACTTC.

This clonotype was recorded a few times. V usage is TRBV20-1 and J usage is TRBJ2-7; 11 nucleotides line up with TRBD2. The germline V gene encodes CDR1 DFQATT and CDR2 SNEGSKA (reference sequence). CDR3 length equals 13 residues. CDR3 loop: CSVLAGGPYEQYV. CDR3 DNA: TGCAGCGTCCTAGCGGGGGGTCCCTACGAGCAGTACGTC.

V usage is TRBV9 and J usage is TRBJ2-4; perhaps TRBD2 as D (6 bases). The CDR3 has 15 residues. Germline V gives CDR1 SGDLS, CDR2 YYNGEE. V was shortened by 0 bases and J by 7 bases, with 14 bases between the two germline ends. The CDR3 bases are TGTGCCAGCAGCGTAGCCGCGGGGATGCCGAACATTCAGTACTTC. Translated, it gives CASSVAAGMPNIQYF.

The CDR3 loop is CASSLGGGDYNEQFF. CDR3 in DNA: TGTGCCAGCAGCTTAGGGGGGGGTGACTACAATGAGCAGTTCTTC. The V and J genes are TRBV7-9 and TRBJ2-1, with TRBD2 identical over 7 bases. Germline CDR1 SEHNR, CDR2 FQNEAQ (reference sequence). Germline trimming cut 1 base from V and 3 bases from J; bases unmatched to any gene: 3. The CDR3 covers 15 residues. Looking up the rest from reference TRBV7-9 and TRBJ2-1 gives the full variable domain: DTGVSQNPRHKITKRGQNVTFRCDPISEHNRLYWYRQTLGQGPEFLTYFQNEAQLEKSRLLSDRFSAERPKGSFSTLEIQRTEQGDSAMYLCASSLGGGDYNEQFFGPGTRLTVL.

Ten or more counts support this clonotype. The V and J genes are TRBV19 and TRBJ1-1, with D maybe TRBD1 (5 bases). The CDR3 runs to 12 residues. The V end was cut by 9 bases, the J end by 5 bases, with 13 bases between. Germline V CDR1 and CDR2: LNHDA, SQIVND (reference sequence). CDR3 DNA sequence: TGTGCCAGCCGCAGGGCGAAGACTGAAGCTTTCTTT. Its protein is CASRRAKTEAFF.

There are a few counts of this clonotype. V usage is TRBV12-3 or TRBV12-4 and J usage is TRBJ1-5; no clear D gene. Trimming removed 6 bases at V and 0 bases at J, with 9 bases between. This CDR3 contains 14 residues. CDR3 protein: CASRDLISNQPQHF. The CDR3 DNA sequence: TGTGCCAGCAGGGACCTCATTAGCAATCAGCCCCAGCATTTT.

The rearrangement uses TRBV18 and TRBJ1-5; TRBD1 aligns across 9 bases. Per the germline V gene, CDR1 is KGHSH and CDR2 is LQKENI. The CDR3 covers 13 residues. V shed 10 bases, J shed 7 bases, and the junction held 8 bases outside the gene matches. This CDR3 reads CATGGQGGQPQHF. The CDR3 region has the DNA TGTGCCACCGGGGGACAGGGCGGCCAGCCCCAGCATTTT.

The J gene is TRBJ2-5, the V gene TRBV11-2; TRBD2 matches 8 bases. This CDR3 has 13 residues. Per the germline V gene, CDR1 is SGHAT and CDR2 is FQNNGV. V shed 6 bases, J shed 5 bases, and the junction held 5 bases outside the gene matches. The CDR3 reads CASRRGLAETQYF. Written as DNA, the CDR3 is TGTGCCAGCAGACGTGGACTAGCTGAGACCCAGTACTTC.

This clonotype turned up a few times. This sequence joins TRBV12-3 or TRBV12-4 and TRBJ1-6; D call uncertain. V was pared by 11 bases and J by 5 bases, with 13 bases between. The CDR3 totals 13 residues. CDR3 residues: CAGARGNNSPLHF. CDR3 sequence (DNA): TGTGCCGGTGCCAGAGGGAATAATTCACCCCTCCACTTT.

This clonotype was detected many times. The CDR3 region is CASSSPRGGKGNEQFF. The CDR3 DNA is TGCGCCAGCAGCTCCCCGAGGGGGGGAAAAGGCAATGAGCAGTTCTTC. V gene TRBV5-1 combines with J gene TRBJ2-1; a weak D match, TRBD2 (7 bases). Trimming took 3 bases from V and 6 from J, leaving 19 bases between them. Germline V lookup: CDR1 SGHRS, CDR2 YFSETQ. This CDR3 has 16 residues.